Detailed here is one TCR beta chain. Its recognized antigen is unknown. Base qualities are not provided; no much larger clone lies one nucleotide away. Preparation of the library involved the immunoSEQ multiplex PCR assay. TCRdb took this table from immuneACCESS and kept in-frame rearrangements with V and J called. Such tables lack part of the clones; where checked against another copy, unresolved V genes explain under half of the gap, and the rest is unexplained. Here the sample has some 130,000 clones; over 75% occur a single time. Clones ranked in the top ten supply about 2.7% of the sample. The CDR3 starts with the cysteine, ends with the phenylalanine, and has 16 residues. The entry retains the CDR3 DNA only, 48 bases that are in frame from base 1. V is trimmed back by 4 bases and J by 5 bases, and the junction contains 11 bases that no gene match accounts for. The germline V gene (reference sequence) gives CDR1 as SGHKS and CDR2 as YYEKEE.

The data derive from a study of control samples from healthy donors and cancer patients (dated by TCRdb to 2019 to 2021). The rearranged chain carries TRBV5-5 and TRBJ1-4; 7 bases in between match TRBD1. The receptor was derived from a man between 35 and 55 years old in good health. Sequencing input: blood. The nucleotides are TGTGCCAGCAGCGCCAACCACGGGACAGCCAATGAAAAACTGTTTTTT. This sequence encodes CASSANHGTANEKLFF.